This is a list of T cell receptor beta chains from one sample in a study of T cell changes during pregnancy in multiple sclerosis. TCRdb keeps only in-frame clones here, not all; method: immunoSEQ multiplex PCR. The repertoire holds approximately 100,000 clones, with about nine tenths as singletons. Sequencing used peripheral blood, obtained after pregnancy. These receptors all come from a female donor with multiple sclerosis, enrolled in a pregnancy study. Each CDR3 is given with its conserved first and last residue. A D gene is named only where the DNA matches it firmly. A row's size may be missing; if present it is once, few, many or a size class.

j_call: TRBJ1-1; v_call: TRBV4-1; clone_size: -; d_call: -; cdr3_aa: CASTPPYGGTEAFF; cdr3_nt: TGCGCCAGCACCCCGCCGTATGGAGGGACGGAAGCTTTCTTT
j_call: TRBJ2-2; v_call: TRBV10-2; clone_size: -; d_call: TRBD1; cdr3_aa: CASSVDRGNTGELFF; cdr3_nt: TGCGCCAGCAGCGTTGACAGGGGGAACACCGGGGAGCTGTTTTTT
j_call: TRBJ2-3; v_call: TRBV5-1; clone_size: -; d_call: TRBD1; cdr3_aa: CASSLGTGGTDTQYF; cdr3_nt: TGCGCCAGCAGCCTGGGGACAGGTGGCACAGATACGCAGTATTTT
j_call: TRBJ2-1; v_call: TRBV11-3; clone_size: -; d_call: -; cdr3_aa: CASSPRDYNEQFF; cdr3_nt: TGTGCCAGCAGCCCTCGGGACTACAATGAGCAGTTCTTC
j_call: TRBJ1-1; v_call: TRBV13; clone_size: -; d_call: TRBD1; cdr3_aa: CASRRNARDSSSRPEAFF; cdr3_nt: TGTGCCAGCAGACGAAACGCCAGGGACAGCTCTTCCCGGCCCGAAGCTTTCTTT
j_call: TRBJ2-1; v_call: TRBV19; clone_size: -; d_call: -; cdr3_aa: CASSIDPRVVNEQFF; cdr3_nt: TGTGCCAGTAGTATAGACCCCAGGGTGGTCAATGAGCAGTTCTTC
j_call: TRBJ2-1; v_call: TRBV7-7; clone_size: -; d_call: -; cdr3_aa: CASSLVAGGSYNEQFF; cdr3_nt: TGTGCTAGCAGCTTAGTGGCCGGGGGCTCCTACAATGAGCAGTTCTTC
j_call: TRBJ1-1; v_call: TRBV6-6; clone_size: -; d_call: -; cdr3_aa: CASRSRQRNTEAFF; cdr3_nt: TGTGCCAGCAGGAGTCGACAGCGGAACACTGAAGCTTTCTTT
j_call: TRBJ1-1; v_call: TRBV15; clone_size: -; d_call: TRBD1; cdr3_aa: CATSRDRGNTEAFF; cdr3_nt: TGTGCCACCAGCAGGGACAGGGGGAACACTGAAGCTTTCTTT
j_call: TRBJ2-1; v_call: TRBV5-1; clone_size: once; d_call: -; cdr3_aa: CASRGRSTEQFF; cdr3_nt: TGCGCCAGCAGGGGGCGGAGTACGGAGCAGTTCTTC
j_call: TRBJ1-2; v_call: TRBV9; clone_size: -; d_call: -; cdr3_aa: CASRPTAREGRAYGYTF; cdr3_nt: TGTGCCAGCAGGCCGACGGCAAGGGAGGGGAGAGCCTATGGCTACACCTTC
j_call: TRBJ2-1; v_call: TRBV6-5; clone_size: -; d_call: -; cdr3_aa: CASSYFGTLINEQFF; cdr3_nt: TGTGCCAGCAGTTACTTCGGGACACTAATAAATGAGCAGTTCTTC
j_call: TRBJ2-5; v_call: TRBV4-2; clone_size: -; d_call: -; cdr3_aa: CASSQGGVGFQETQYF; cdr3_nt: TGTGCCAGCAGCCAAGGGGGGGTGGGCTTCCAAGAGACCCAGTACTTC
j_call: TRBJ2-3; v_call: TRBV5-8; clone_size: -; d_call: -; cdr3_aa: CASSLLSGVGTDTQYF; cdr3_nt: TGTGCCAGCAGCTTGCTCTCGGGGGTGGGCACAGATACGCAGTATTTT
j_call: TRBJ1-1; v_call: TRBV7-9; clone_size: -; d_call: -; cdr3_aa: CASSLSGRPDTEAFF; cdr3_nt: TGTGCCAGCAGCTTAAGCGGACGCCCCGACACTGAAGCTTTCTTT
j_call: TRBJ2-3; v_call: TRBV12-5; clone_size: once; d_call: -; cdr3_aa: CASGLVVDTQYF; cdr3_nt: TGTGCTAGTGGTTTGGTCGTAGATACGCAGTATTTT
j_call: TRBJ2-5; v_call: TRBV9; clone_size: -; d_call: -; cdr3_aa: CASSVDGTYQETQYF; cdr3_nt: TGTGCCAGCAGCGTAGACGGGACTTACCAAGAGACCCAGTACTTC
j_call: TRBJ2-7; v_call: TRBV5-6; clone_size: -; d_call: TRBD1; cdr3_aa: CASSLGGGPYEQYF; cdr3_nt: TGTGCCAGCAGCTTGGGAGGGGGCCCCTACGAGCAGTACTTC
j_call: TRBJ1-3; v_call: TRBV6-1; clone_size: -; d_call: -; cdr3_aa: CASSEAGGAGNTIYF; cdr3_nt: TGTGCCAGCAGTGAAGCGGGAGGGGCTGGAAACACCATATATTTT
j_call: TRBJ2-4; v_call: TRBV30; clone_size: -; d_call: TRBD2; cdr3_aa: CAWSVRGLAGDLAKNIQYF; cdr3_nt: TGTGCCTGGAGTGTCCGTGGGCTAGCGGGGGACTTAGCCAAAAACATTCAGTACTTC
j_call: TRBJ1-2; v_call: TRBV5-4; clone_size: -; d_call: -; cdr3_aa: CASSLDLVANYGYTF; cdr3_nt: TGTGCCAGCAGCTTGGATCTCGTCGCTAACTATGGCTACACCTTC
j_call: TRBJ1-2; v_call: TRBV10-3; clone_size: -; d_call: -; cdr3_aa: CAISVGMEEYGYTF; cdr3_nt: TGTGCCATCAGTGTGGGCATGGAAGAATATGGCTACACCTTC
j_call: TRBJ1-2; v_call: TRBV6-5; clone_size: -; d_call: TRBD1; cdr3_aa: CASSRPDRVSGYTF; cdr3_nt: TGTGCCAGCAGCCGCCCTGACAGGGTGTCTGGCTACACCTTC
j_call: TRBJ2-5; v_call: TRBV10-1; clone_size: -; d_call: -; cdr3_aa: CASSESGREETQYF; cdr3_nt: TGCGCCAGCAGTGAGTCGGGCAGAGAAGAGACCCAGTACTTC
j_call: TRBJ2-5; v_call: TRBV27; clone_size: -; d_call: TRBD2; cdr3_aa: CASSLAGYETQYF; cdr3_nt: TGTGCCAGCAGCCTAGCGGGGTATGAGACCCAGTACTTC
j_call: TRBJ1-1; v_call: TRBV10-2; clone_size: -; d_call: -; cdr3_aa: CASSEGVGQPTEAFF; cdr3_nt: TGCGCCAGCAGTGAGGGAGTGGGGCAGCCAACTGAAGCTTTCTTT
j_call: TRBJ2-5; v_call: TRBV27; clone_size: -; d_call: TRBD1; cdr3_aa: CASTSGTGGRETQYF; cdr3_nt: TGTGCCAGCACCTCCGGGACAGGGGGGAGAGAGACCCAGTACTTC
j_call: TRBJ1-2; v_call: TRBV6-5; clone_size: -; d_call: -; cdr3_aa: CASSYSTGGIHYGYTF; cdr3_nt: TGTGCCAGCAGTTACTCGACCGGGGGTATTCACTATGGCTACACCTTC
j_call: TRBJ2-7; v_call: TRBV6-1; clone_size: -; d_call: TRBD2; cdr3_aa: CASSPTSGTYEQYF; cdr3_nt: TGTGCCAGCAGTCCGACTAGCGGAACCTACGAGCAGTACTTC
j_call: TRBJ1-5; v_call: TRBV5-3; clone_size: -; d_call: TRBD1; cdr3_aa: CARSLRQGGNSNQPQHF; cdr3_nt: TGTGCCAGAAGCTTACGACAGGGGGGGAATAGCAATCAGCCCCAGCATTTT
j_call: TRBJ2-3; v_call: TRBV2; clone_size: -; d_call: -; cdr3_aa: CASTETDTQYF; cdr3_nt: TGTGCCAGCACCGAGACAGATACGCAGTATTTT
j_call: TRBJ2-1; v_call: TRBV27; clone_size: -; d_call: TRBD2; cdr3_aa: CASSPAGVYEQFF; cdr3_nt: TGTGCCAGCTCCCCGGCGGGGGTCTATGAGCAGTTCTTC
j_call: TRBJ2-3; v_call: TRBV30; clone_size: -; d_call: -; cdr3_aa: CAWANLGDTQYF; cdr3_nt: TGTGCCTGGGCTAACCTAGGTGATACGCAGTATTTT
j_call: TRBJ2-7; v_call: TRBV14; clone_size: -; d_call: TRBD1; cdr3_aa: CASSHDRGEQYF; cdr3_nt: TGTGCCAGCAGCCATGACAGGGGCGAGCAGTACTTC
j_call: TRBJ1-1; v_call: TRBV5-1; clone_size: -; d_call: -; cdr3_aa: CASSLSGTPNTEAFF; cdr3_nt: TGCGCCAGCAGCTTATCAGGGACACCGAACACTGAAGCTTTCTTT
j_call: TRBJ2-7; v_call: TRBV7-9; clone_size: once; d_call: TRBD1; cdr3_aa: CASSWGQDYEQYF; cdr3_nt: TGTGCCAGCAGCTGGGGACAGGACTACGAGCAGTACTTC
j_call: TRBJ1-3; v_call: TRBV9; clone_size: -; d_call: TRBD1; cdr3_aa: CASSRQGSGNTIYF; cdr3_nt: TGTGCCAGCAGCAGACAGGGATCAGGAAACACCATATATTTT
j_call: TRBJ2-2; v_call: TRBV30; clone_size: -; d_call: TRBD2; cdr3_aa: CAWSVPRGGLSGELFF; cdr3_nt: TGTGCCTGGAGTGTGCCACGGGGGGGCCTTAGCGGGGAGCTGTTTTTT
j_call: TRBJ2-3; v_call: TRBV27; clone_size: -; d_call: -; cdr3_aa: CASSPSTDTQYF; cdr3_nt: TGTGCCAGCAGCCCTTCCACAGATACGCAGTATTTT
j_call: TRBJ1-2; v_call: TRBV6-1; clone_size: -; d_call: TRBD1; cdr3_aa: CASSAETGGYTF; cdr3_nt: TGTGCCAGCAGCGCAGAGACAGGGGGCTACACCTTC
j_call: TRBJ1-2; v_call: TRBV11-2; clone_size: -; d_call: -; cdr3_aa: CASSPTRGYGYTF; cdr3_nt: TGTGCCAGCAGCCCCACCCGGGGCTATGGCTACACCTTC
j_call: TRBJ2-5; v_call: TRBV25-1; clone_size: -; d_call: -; cdr3_aa: CASRGHGRETQYF; cdr3_nt: TGTGCCAGCAGAGGACACGGACGAGAGACCCAGTACTTC
j_call: TRBJ1-1; v_call: TRBV6-5; clone_size: -; d_call: -; cdr3_aa: CASRLGISMNTEAFF; cdr3_nt: TGTGCCAGCAGACTAGGGATCTCCATGAACACTGAAGCTTTCTTT
j_call: TRBJ1-2; v_call: TRBV6-1; clone_size: -; d_call: TRBD1; cdr3_aa: CASSEINRGYGYTF; cdr3_nt: TGTGCCAGCAGTGAAATTAACAGGGGGTATGGCTACACCTTC
j_call: TRBJ1-6; v_call: TRBV27; clone_size: -; d_call: -; cdr3_aa: CASSDGGKTFSYNSPLHF; cdr3_nt: TGTGCCAGCTCCGACGGGGGGAAAACATTCTCCTATAATTCACCCCTCCACTTT
j_call: TRBJ2-3; v_call: TRBV16; clone_size: -; d_call: -; cdr3_aa: CASSQSGDTQYF; cdr3_nt: TGTGCCAGCAGCCAATCCGGAGATACGCAGTATTTT
j_call: TRBJ1-2; v_call: TRBV18; clone_size: few; d_call: TRBD1; cdr3_aa: CASSPDRNYGYTF; cdr3_nt: TGTGCCAGCTCACCGGACAGGAACTATGGCTACACCTTC
j_call: TRBJ1-2; v_call: TRBV29-1; clone_size: -; d_call: -; cdr3_aa: CSVEKEQNYGYTF; cdr3_nt: TGCAGCGTTGAAAAAGAGCAAAACTATGGCTACACCTTC
j_call: TRBJ2-3; v_call: TRBV27; clone_size: -; d_call: -; cdr3_aa: CASSLTGSATDTQYF; cdr3_nt: TGTGCCAGCAGTCTGACCGGGAGCGCCACAGATACGCAGTATTTT
j_call: TRBJ1-2; v_call: TRBV6-6; clone_size: -; d_call: TRBD1; cdr3_aa: CATLMVGDRAGYTF; cdr3_nt: TGTGCCACCTTAATGGTGGGGGACAGGGCTGGCTACACCTTC
j_call: TRBJ2-6; v_call: TRBV7-8; clone_size: -; d_call: -; cdr3_aa: CASSFYPSSGANVLTF; cdr3_nt: TGTGCCAGCAGCTTCTACCCCTCCTCTGGGGCCAACGTCCTGACTTTC
j_call: TRBJ2-5; v_call: TRBV30; clone_size: -; d_call: -; cdr3_aa: CAWSVAGVDRQYF; cdr3_nt: TGTGCCTGGAGTGTAGCCGGTGTGGACAGACAGTACTTC
j_call: TRBJ2-2; v_call: TRBV19; clone_size: few; d_call: TRBD1; cdr3_aa: CASSIGDRVTGELFF; cdr3_nt: TGTGCCAGTAGTATAGGTGACAGGGTAACCGGGGAGCTGTTTTTT
j_call: TRBJ2-2; v_call: TRBV13; clone_size: once; d_call: TRBD1; cdr3_aa: CASSSSPTGGADGELFF; cdr3_nt: TGTGCCAGCAGCAGTAGTCCGACAGGGGGCGCGGACGGGGAGCTGTTTTTT
j_call: TRBJ2-7; v_call: TRBV2; clone_size: once; d_call: -; cdr3_aa: CASSEALLGGYEQYF; cdr3_nt: TGTGCCAGCAGTGAAGCTTTGCTAGGGGGCTACGAGCAGTACTTC